The entry that follows covers one TCR beta chain sequence. Its binding antigen is unknown. One base away there is no much larger clone; base qualities are not given. The sample belongs to a study of regulatory T cells in long-lasting Graves disease (dated by TCRdb to about 2021). In the study overall: Patients with newly diagnosed Graves' disease had been on antithyroid drugs for under 3 months. This study used TCR sequencing and RNA sequencing of peripheral blood to compare persistent Graves' disease patients against newly diagnosed Graves' disease patients. The study was conducted in China and was registered as a clinical trial. A total of roughly 33 samples underwent TCR sequencing: about 13 from persistent and approximately 20 from newly diagnosed Graves' disease patients.

Overall study results and their limits: The small sample size was acknowledged by the authors as a limitation that may reduce accuracy. Sequencing and analysis were limited to the TCR beta chain. Compared with newly diagnosed patients, patients with persistent Graves' disease had lower TCR Shannon entropy and fewer highly expanded clones, which suggests clonal expansion. Peripheral blood alone was examined, since thyroid tissue, which constituted the primary lesion, could not be accessed. Patients with persistent disease shared more public clonotypes (approximately 2,500) than newly diagnosed patients did (966).

Library preparation used multiplex PCR. The listed sequencing device is Illumina HiSeq 4000. To build TCR beta libraries, CDR3 regions were amplified by Arm-PCR using iRepertoire HTBI primers. Before sequencing, the PCR products underwent gel purification. The source study handled its data this way. Gene usage analysis of CDR3 amino acid clonotypes used the approximately 62 TRBV and some 13 TRBJ segments found across samples. Filtered high-quality paired reads were merged into contigs using COPE and FqMerger. BLAST was used to align contigs to IMGT TRBV, TRBD and TRBJ reference genes, with CDR3 defined following IMGT. Clonotypes above 0.1% frequency were classified as highly expanded clones. Shannon entropy served as the measure of repertoire diversity, while the Gini coefficient captured V-J evenness. A clonotype was considered public if more than one individual shared it. TCRdb ran its own pipeline on the public reads, namely fastp trimming at Q25 and MiXCR clone calling, and kept in-frame beta chains. Each entry is one CDR3 protein sequence, shown with its most common DNA and genes. The V and J calls come from TCRdb's annotation, not from the publication. Across this sample there are over 350,000 distinct CDR3 sequences, with roughly 15% seen only once. The ten largest account for about a sixth of the sample.

The meaning of the sample's time point label: newly diagnosed GD, antithyroid drugs for less than 3 months. For both TCR sequencing and RNA sequencing, RNA was extracted from PBMCs in TRIzol. The diagnosis of Graves' disease was made according to American Thyroid Association guidelines. The patients came from an endocrinology department in Xi'an, China. Each patient gave approximately 10 milliliters of peripheral blood, collected in an EDTA anticoagulant tube. Ficoll Paque Plus density gradient separation was used to isolate PBMCs, and no further T cell sorting was done. An Agilent 2100 Bioanalyzer and agarose gel were used to assess RNA quality, and a NanoDrop 2000 was used to measure RNA concentration. The same sample was also used in a study of T cells in Graves' hyperthyroidism and ophthalmopathy. That second publication adds: Stable Graves' hyperthyroidism was defined as the absence of progression to ophthalmopathy over 18 months of follow-up. Hyperthyroidism patients were newly diagnosed, had a disease duration of under 2 months, and were aged 18 to 65 years. Exclusion was applied to patients with uncontrolled infections, other autoimmune diseases, pregnancy or lactation. Clinical symptoms, serum thyroxine and TRAb, thyroid ultrasound, and orbital computed tomography formed the basis for the diagnoses. The first round of RT-PCR for the TCR CDR3 was performed with the HTBI primer set and the Qiagen OneStep RT-PCR kit. Blood samples also contained most of the expanded thyroid clonotypes (frequency above 0.001), which suggests that blood repertoires may reflect thyroid immune responses. A model built on a 13 V-J signature distinguished ophthalmopathy from stable hyperthyroidism, reaching approximately 89% sensitivity and approximately 81% specificity in cross-validation and 80%/75% in testing. During validation, the model predicted progression to ophthalmopathy a median of approximately 6.5 months ahead of onset, with around 71% sensitivity and around 72% specificity. TCR V-J signatures able to tell the groups apart were searched for in a discovery cohort of around 95 patients, of whom roughly 42 had Graves' ophthalmopathy and about 60 had stable Graves' hyperthyroidism. An independent validation cohort of about 19 hyperthyroidism patients and 17 patients who later progressed to ophthalmopathy tested prospective prediction of ophthalmopathy. For training and testing, the approximately 97 patients in the discovery cohort were randomly divided in a 7:3 ratio. The study also compared thyroid tissue and blood T-cell repertoires from several Graves' hyperthyroidism patients. Once sampling was done, hyperthyroidism patients were given methimazole at a starting dose of 30 mg daily, whereas ophthalmopathy patients were given high-dose intravenous methylprednisolone. The libraries were constructed in a second round of multiplex PCR and then size-selected and purified. Libraries were sequenced paired-end with 100 bp reads on an Illumina HiSeq2000. SOAPnuke was used to process the raw data, throwing out any read that contained adapters or uncalled bases, had a mean Phred below 15, or lacked an exact constant-primer or identifier match. COPE v1.2.5 was used to merge the high-quality paired reads, and each unique nucleotide sequence was defined as a clonotype. MiTCR v1.1 was used to align clonotypes to the IMGT TRBV, TRBD and TRBJ reference segments. Only V-J combinations with frequency above 0.0001, covering about 99% of repertoires, were analysed. The TCS score was defined as F50 (clonal expansion) divided by E x V (chaos), with BLOSUM62-based TCRdist calculated between CDR3 peptides within each V-J. Welch's t-statistics and random forest reduced approximately 520 V-J features to roughly 13, which were used in a naive Bayes classifier (R e1071). Sample size was not statistically predetermined, and investigators were not blinded to group allocation. TCR Vbeta CDR3 sequencing of 140 or so peripheral blood samples (over 40 ophthalmopathy, some 75 hyperthyroidism and about 17 progressor patients) is reported in the paper.

The source is a woman aged 45 to 65 with Graves disease. Donor details come from another sample of the same person, matched by shared clones. The sample was peripheral blood mononuclear cells (PBMCs), taken at new diagnosis, from a patient treated with antithyroid drugs.

CDR3 sequence: CASSPTGTGILVNEKLFF. The DNA sequence is as follows: TGTGCCAGCAGCCCGACCGGGACAGGGATCCTGGTTAATGAAAAACTGTTTTTT. The chain uses TRBV7-9 and TRBJ1-4, and 9 junction bases match TRBD1. Based on the germline V gene (reference sequence), the CDR1 and CDR2 sequences are SEHNR and FQNEAQ. Unmatched junction bases come to 14, with V trimmed by 5 bases and J by 4 bases. Reading from cysteine to phenylalanine, the CDR3 counts 18 amino acids. Kept here is only the CDR3 DNA, which spans 54 bases and is read in frame from base 1.